This is a list of T cell receptor beta chains from one sample in a study of blood T cell repertoires in COVID-19. Data came from immunoSEQ multiplex PCR; TCRdb stores just in-frame clones and leaves some out. The repertoire has about 190,000 clones, 82% of them found once; the top ten carry around 5.2%. The sequencing sample was made of PBMCs or T cells enriched from blood (not recorded which). These receptors all come from a woman between 55 and 75 years old with acute COVID-19. Both conserved end residues are trimmed from each CDR3. Each record gives: V gene, clone size, CDR3 protein. A row's size may be missing; if present it is once, few, many or a size class.

>TRBV14|-
ASSTRTSLEQY
>TRBV5-4|-
ASSVPQGLGYGYT
>TRBV11-2|-
ASSSRQGASREAF
>TRBV5-1|-
ASSLYRGDTQY
>TRBV10-3|once
AISESEGAGGVF
>TRBV7-2|-
ASSFGGSGNNQPQH
>TRBV5-5|-
ASSWGPPGAGRGETQY
>TRBV19|-
ATDRRHSNQPQH
>TRBV7-9|-
ASSRDRGYNEQF
>TRBV9|-
ASSVAGPGLGNTIY
>TRBV24-1|-
ATAGGGAETQY
>TRBV4-3|-
ASSQVKNSYEQY
>TRBV15|once
ATSSHPGSSNQPQH
>TRBV18|-
ASSTGTGDEKLF
>TRBV5-1|-
ASSETGTSGMDTQY
>TRBV19|-
ASSIGDRGTEAF
>TRBV19|once
ASSKGDYGYT
>TRBV12-3/TRBV12-4|-
ASSHRGGNTIY
>TRBV7-9|-
ASSYWTANTGELF
>TRBV4-1|-
ASSQAGTSNYGYT
>TRBV30|-
AWRGSRATIYGYT
>TRBV28|-
ASSSGQGLSDTQY
>TRBV5-1|-
ASKPGLYTGELF
>TRBV4-1|-
ASSLRPGQGAVYEQY
>TRBV19|-
ASSSTGGANIQY
>TRBV7-9|few
ASSPGTGPHQETQY
>TRBV4-3|-
ASSQSPHGGLNEQF
>TRBV5-1|-
ASSLAGSADTDTQY
>TRBV30|-
ACSQGNYGYT
>TRBV6-5|many
ASRQALTGDTQY
>TRBV3-1/TRBV3-2|-
ASSQVGPSGMGRETQY
>TRBV7-2|-
ASSTDSDGKLF
>TRBV7-2|-
ASSWTFQETQY
>TRBV25-1|-
ASRGGMLYGYT
>TRBV5-1|-
ASSLRRAGIGTSSTLH
>TRBV7-8|-
ASSLAQGSNYGYT
>TRBV4-2|-
ASSQVTSGGRSTDTQY
>TRBV19|-
ASSPDSGEDTQY
>TRBV5-4|-
ASSAGGGAYYGYT
>TRBV10-1|-
ASSEDPSGEPQH
>TRBV7-2|-
ASSFRQGARNYEQY
>TRBV10-3|-
AIIPGTGSMPDTIY
>TRBV10-1|once
ASSGQGLTEAF
>TRBV9|few
ASKQAAGNTIY
>TRBV5-4|-
ASSSALAGGVKNIQY
>TRBV11-3|once
ASSLGRGISYEQY
>TRBV28|-
ASSLSEKLF